The T cell receptor (beta chain) described here comes from a study of T cells in women clearing cervical HPV infection. Average input was around 1,100 ng genomic DNA for immunoSEQ TCR beta CDR3 amplification. The method was immunoSEQ multiplex PCR; TCRdb's version includes in-frame clones alone and lacks a portion of them. This sample lists some 40,000 clones; its ten largest clones have 4.5% to 5.5%. Material: blood buffy coat. This clonotype originated in a woman between 18 and 75 years old with a cervical HPV16 infection that either progressed to CIN3+ or cleared (not recorded which).

The sequenced CDR3 bases are TGTGCCAGTAGTAGTAGGACAGGCGGGAGCTCCTACGAG. It codes for CASSSRTGGSSYE. The entire CDR3 protein reads CASSSRTGGSSYEQYF. The J gene is TRBJ2-7, the V gene TRBV19; D is tentatively TRBD1 or TRBD2 (7 bases each). The CDR3 end is not reached by the read, which stops 3 residues before it; the germline J gene fills it in. Germline CDR1 and CDR2: LNHDA and SQIVND (reference sequence). V was pared by 4 bases and J by 0 bases, with 16 bases between. The length of the CDR3 is 16 residues.